Reported below is one TCR beta chain. These data come from a study of blood T cell repertoires in COVID-19. Study at large: Samples came from the United States, Italy and Spain, spanning acute and convalescent COVID-19.

Germline lookup yields CDR1 LNHDA and CDR2 SQIVND (reference sequence). CDR3 size: 13 residues. V trimming: 4 bases; J trimming: 4 bases; junction bases outside the gene matches: 3. Only in-frame clones appear in the TCRdb table, and some are missing; sequencing was by immunoSEQ multiplex PCR. The table lists about 300,000 clones, approximately 85% of them singletons. This clonotype was sampled from a woman in her forties or fifties with acute or convalescent COVID-19. This sequence joins TRBV19 and TRBJ1-1, with TRBD1 identical over 7 bases. Sample: peripheral blood. Here the CDR3 reads CASSTAGGTEAFF. The CDR3 region has the DNA TGTGCCAGTAGTACCGCAGGGGGCACTGAAGCTTTCTTT.